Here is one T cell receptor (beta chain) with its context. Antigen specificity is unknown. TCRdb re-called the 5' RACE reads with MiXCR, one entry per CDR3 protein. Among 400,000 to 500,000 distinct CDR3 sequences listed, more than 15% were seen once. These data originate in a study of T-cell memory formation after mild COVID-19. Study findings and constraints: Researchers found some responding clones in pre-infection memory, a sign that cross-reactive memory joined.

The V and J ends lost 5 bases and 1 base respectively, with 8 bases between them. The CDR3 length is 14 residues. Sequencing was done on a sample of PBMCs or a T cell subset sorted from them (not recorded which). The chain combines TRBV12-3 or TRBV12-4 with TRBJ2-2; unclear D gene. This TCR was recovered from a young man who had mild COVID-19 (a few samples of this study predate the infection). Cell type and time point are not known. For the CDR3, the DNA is TGTGCCAGCAGTCGCAGGAGGAACACCGGGGAGCTGTTTTTT. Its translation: CASSRRRNTGELFF.